This TCR beta chain appears in the sequencing data of a study of shared clonotypes between healthy human individuals. The assay was immunoSEQ multiplex PCR, and TCRdb's table has in-frame clones only and misses some. The sample has more than 2,000,000 clones; roughly 92% are singletons. The CDR3 runs to 16 residues. Trimming removed 0 bases from V and 7 bases from J; junction bases left unmatched: 12. Germline V lookup: CDR1 ENHRY, CDR2 SYGVKD. The gene calls are TRBV10-3 and TRBJ2-7, with 7 positions matching TRBD2. This TCR was sampled from a man aged 18 to 30 in good health. Sample: naive CD4+ T cells sorted from blood. Specified subset: CD45RA+ positively selected. The CDR3 protein is CAISESPVGRAGEQYF. The CDR3 DNA is TGTGCCATCAGTGAGTCGCCGGTGGGGAGGGCGGGGGAGCAGTACTTC.